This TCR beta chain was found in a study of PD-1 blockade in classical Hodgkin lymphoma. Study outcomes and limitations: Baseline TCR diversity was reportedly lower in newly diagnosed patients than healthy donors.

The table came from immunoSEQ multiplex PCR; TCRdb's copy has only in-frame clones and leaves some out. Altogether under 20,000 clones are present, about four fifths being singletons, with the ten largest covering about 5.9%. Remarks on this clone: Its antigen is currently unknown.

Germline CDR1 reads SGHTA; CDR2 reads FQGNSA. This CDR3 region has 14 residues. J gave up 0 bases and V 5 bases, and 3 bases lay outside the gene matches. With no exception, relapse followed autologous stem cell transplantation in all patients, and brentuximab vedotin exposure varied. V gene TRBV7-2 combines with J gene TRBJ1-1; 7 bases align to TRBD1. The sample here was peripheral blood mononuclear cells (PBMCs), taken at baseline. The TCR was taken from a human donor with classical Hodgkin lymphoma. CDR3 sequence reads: CASSRGTVNTEAFF. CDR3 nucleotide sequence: TGTGCCAGCAGCCGAGGGACAGTGAACACTGAAGCTTTCTTT.